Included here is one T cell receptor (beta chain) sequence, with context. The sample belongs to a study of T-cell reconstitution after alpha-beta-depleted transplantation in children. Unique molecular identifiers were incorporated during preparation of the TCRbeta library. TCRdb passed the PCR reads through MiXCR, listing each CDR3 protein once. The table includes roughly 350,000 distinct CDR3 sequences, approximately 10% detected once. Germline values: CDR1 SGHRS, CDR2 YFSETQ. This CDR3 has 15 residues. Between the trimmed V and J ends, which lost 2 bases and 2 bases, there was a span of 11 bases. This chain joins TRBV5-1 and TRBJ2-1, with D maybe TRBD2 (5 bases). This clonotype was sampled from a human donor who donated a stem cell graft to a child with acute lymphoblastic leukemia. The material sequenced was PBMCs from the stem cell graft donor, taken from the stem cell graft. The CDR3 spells CASSFESGAYNEQFF. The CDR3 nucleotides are TGCGCCAGCAGCTTCGAAAGCGGCGCCTACAATGAGCAGTTCTTC.